The clone carrying this TCR beta chain was found a few times. What it binds is not known. The sample is drawn from a study of beta chain features in type 1 diabetes. As for the study in general: Cell yields, gender and age were similar in healthy donors and patients. Study-wide results and limits: TCRB CDR3s from Type 1 diabetes patients were moderately but significantly shorter in all four CD4+ subsets.

V lost 4 bases and J lost 1; bases outside the gene matches: 7. Germline V CDR1 and CDR2: LNHDA, SQIVND (reference sequence). The CDR3 covers 15 residues. Since all of the isolated RNA was reverse transcribed, expressed TCRB transcripts were what got sequenced. This table comes from immunoSEQ multiplex PCR, and its TCRdb copy is limited to in-frame clones, with some not included. This table holds 330,000 or so clones, 20% found once. Source material: naive CD4+ T cells from blood. The chain is built from TRBV19 and TRBJ2-7; 7 positions match TRBD1. This receptor was identified in a young woman in good health. The CDR3 DNA follows: TGTGCCAGTAGTAGGGTCCAGGGGGTATCCTACGAGCAGTACTTC. The encoded protein is CASSRVQGVSYEQYF. The full variable domain, with the rest looked up from reference TRBV19 and TRBJ2-7, is DGGITQSPKYLFRKEGQNVTLSCEQNLNHDAMYWYRQDPGQGLRLIYYSQIVNDFQKGDIAEGYSVSREKKESFPLTVTSAQKNPTAFYLCASSRVQGVSYEQYFGPGTRLTVT.